The 12 T cell receptor beta chains listed next were all sequenced from one sample in a study of cytomegalovirus exposure and HLA in healthy donors. PCR involved 60 Vbeta and 13 Jbeta primers. TCRdb's table, derived via immunoSEQ multiplex PCR, lists solely in-frame clones and lacks some. The sample includes approximately 110,000 clones, 74% seen only once; the top ten take roughly 2.7%. Sequenced input: PBMCs. The receptors stem from a man between 50 and 59 years old in good health and CMV-seropositive.

There are many counts of this clone. This chain links TRBV4-2 with TRBJ1-1; 8 bases map to TRBD1. The V gene's germline CDR1 is LGHNA and CDR2 YNFKEQ. J lost 1 base, V lost 0 bases, and 7 bases had no gene match. The CDR3 has 17 residues. In nucleotides, the CDR3 is TGTGCCAGCAGCCAAGACCTACTGACAGGGGCGAACACTGAAGCTTTCTTT. Protein product: CASSQDLLTGANTEAFF.

This chain links TRBV5-1 with TRBJ2-1; no clear D. This CDR3 has 12 residues. Germline CDR1 SGHRS, CDR2 YFSETQ. Trimming cost V 4 bases and J 5 bases, with 7 bases left between them. In DNA, the CDR3 is TGCGCCAGCAGCCCGCAGAACAATGAGCAGTTCTTC. Translation gives CASSPQNNEQFF.

The chain couples TRBV28 to TRBJ1-1, with 8 positions matching TRBD1. V shed 6 bases, J shed 1 base, and the junction held 13 bases outside the gene matches. Per germline, CDR1 MDHEN and CDR2 SYDVKM. This CDR3 contains 17 residues. CDR3: CASSLSRDRRTNTEAFF. CDR3 sequence (DNA): TGTGCCAGCAGCCTATCCCGGGACAGGCGGACGAACACTGAAGCTTTCTTT.

The V and J genes are TRBV27 and TRBJ2-7, with 7 positions matching TRBD1. CDR1 and CDR2 (germline): MNHEY, SMNVEV (reference sequence). The CDR3 has 17 residues. With V trimmed by 5 bases and J by 0 bases, 13 bases remained unmatched. The CDR3, as DNA: TGTGCCAGCAGTCTTTCTCGAGGGGGCGACATCTCCTACGAGCAGTACTTC. Translation: CASSLSRGGDISYEQYF.

The rearrangement links TRBV9 to TRBJ2-5; 8 bases fit TRBD1. Gene TRBJ2-7 matches the end of the DNA better, so the J call may be wrong. The germline V gene has CDR1 SGDLS and CDR2 YYNGEE. The length of the CDR3 is 14 residues. CDR3 sequence: CASSVSGQAHEQYF. The CDR3 DNA reads as TGTGCCAGCAGCGTATCGGGACAGGCCCACGAGCAGTACTTC.

This clone was seen a handful of times. V is TRBV29-1 and J is TRBJ2-5, with TRBD2 identical over 8 bases. The germline CDR1 and CDR2 sequences are SQVTM and ANQGSEA. The CDR3 length is 15 residues. Trimming at V came to 4 bases and at J to 4 bases, leaving 11 bases not matched to a gene. The CDR3 DNA reads TGCAGCGTTGTTTTTCGGGGGGGAGTGCGAGAGACCCAGTACTTC. This encodes CSVVFRGGVRETQYF. Full variable domain (outside the CDR3, taken from reference TRBV29-1 and TRBJ2-5): SAVISQKPSRDICQRGTSLTIQCQVDSQVTMMFWYRQQPGQSLTLIATANQGSEATYESGFVIDKFPISRPNLTFSTLTVSNMSPEDSSIYLCSVVFRGGVRETQYFGPGTRLLVL.

The J gene is TRBJ2-1, the V gene TRBV6-6, with a tentative D call TRBD1 (6 bases). Looked up from germline, CDR1 is MNHNY and CDR2 is SVGAGI (reference sequence). The CDR3 is 15 amino acids. V was clipped by 0 bases and J by 12 bases, with 18 bases between them. The CDR3 DNA reads TGTGCCAGCAGTTACTCTGCCGATGGGGGCCCACGGCAGTTCTTC. Amino acid sequence: CASSYSADGGPRQFF.

This clone was counted only a few times. The rearrangement links TRBV2 to TRBJ2-2, with TRBD1 identical over 7 bases. Germline assignment: CDR1 SNHLY and CDR2 FYNNEI. This CDR3 contains 15 residues. J lost 2 bases, V lost 5 bases, and 5 bases had no gene match. The CDR3: CASSMGQSNTGELFF. In DNA form, the CDR3 reads TGTGCCAGCAGTATGGGACAGTCAAACACCGGGGAGCTGTTTTTT.

The chain has TRBV6-6 and TRBJ1-1; D is unresolved. The germline V and J ends were trimmed by 2 bases and 0 bases, with 13 bases remaining between them. Germline V gene data show CDR1 as MNHNY and CDR2 as SVGAGI (reference sequence). The CDR3 extends over 16 amino acids. The CDR3 loop reads CASSYLGGELNTEAFF. Written as DNA, the CDR3 is TGTGCCAGCAGTTACCTTGGCGGAGAGTTGAACACTGAAGCTTTCTTT.

The V and J genes are TRBV18 and TRBJ2-7; 7 bases are shared with TRBD1. The germline V gene encodes CDR1 KGHSH and CDR2 LQKENI. J was trimmed by 7 bases and V by 4 bases; bases with no gene match: 7. The CDR3 covers 13 residues. The CDR3 DNA follows: TGTGCCAGCTCACTCCCGGGACAGCCTGAGCAGTACTTC. It translates to CASSLPGQPEQYF.

The chain recombines TRBV5-1 with TRBJ2-3; 10 positions match TRBD2. V shed 0 bases and J 0 bases; nucleotides not matched to a gene: 7. Looked up from germline, CDR1 is SGHRS and CDR2 is YFSETQ. The CDR3 sequence is 18 residues long. The CDR3, as DNA: TGCGCCAGCAGCTTGGAAATAGCGGGGGGCGGTAGCACAGATACGCAGTATTTT. It yields the protein CASSLEIAGGGSTDTQYF.

This clone is a singleton in its sample. The chain carries TRBV18 and TRBJ1-1; 7 positions agree with TRBD1. V gave up 4 bases and J gave up 0 bases; unmatched junction bases: 5. The germline CDR1 and CDR2 sequences are KGHSH and LQKENI. This CDR3 contains 15 residues. CDR3 amino acids: CASSQGQTMNTEAFF. CDR3 DNA sequence: TGTGCCAGCTCACAGGGACAGACTATGAACACTGAAGCTTTCTTT.